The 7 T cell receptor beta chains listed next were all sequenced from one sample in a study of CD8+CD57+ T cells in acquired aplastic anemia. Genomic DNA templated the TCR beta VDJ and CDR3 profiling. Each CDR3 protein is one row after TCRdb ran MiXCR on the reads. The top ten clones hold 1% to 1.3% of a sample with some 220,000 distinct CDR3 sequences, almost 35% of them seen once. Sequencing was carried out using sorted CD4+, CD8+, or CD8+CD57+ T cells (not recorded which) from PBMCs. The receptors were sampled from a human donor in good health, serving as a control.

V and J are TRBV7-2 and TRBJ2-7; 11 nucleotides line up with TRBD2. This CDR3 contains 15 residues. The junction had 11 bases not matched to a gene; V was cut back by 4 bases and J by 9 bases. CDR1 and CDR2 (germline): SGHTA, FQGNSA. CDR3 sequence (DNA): TGTGCCAGCAGCTACGGGACTAGCGGAGCAATCGGGCAGTACTTC. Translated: CASSYGTSGAIGQYF.

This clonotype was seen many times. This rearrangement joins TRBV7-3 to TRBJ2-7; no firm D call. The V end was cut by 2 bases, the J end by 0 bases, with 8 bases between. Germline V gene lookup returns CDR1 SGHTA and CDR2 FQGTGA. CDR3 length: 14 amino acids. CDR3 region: CASSLGPGSYEQYF. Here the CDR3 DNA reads TGTGCCAGCAGCTTAGGGCCGGGCTCCTACGAGCAGTACTTC.

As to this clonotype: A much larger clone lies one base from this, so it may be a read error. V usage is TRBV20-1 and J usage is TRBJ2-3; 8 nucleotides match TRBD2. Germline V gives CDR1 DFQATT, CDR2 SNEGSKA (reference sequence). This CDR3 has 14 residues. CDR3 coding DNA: TGCAGTCCTAGATTCGGGGGGGGCACAGATACGCAGTATTTT. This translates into CSPRFGGGTDTQYF.

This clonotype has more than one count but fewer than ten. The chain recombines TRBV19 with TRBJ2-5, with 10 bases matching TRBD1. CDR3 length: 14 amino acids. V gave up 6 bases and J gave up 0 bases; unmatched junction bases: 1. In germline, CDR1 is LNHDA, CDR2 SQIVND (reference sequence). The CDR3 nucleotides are TGTGCCAGTAGGGGGACAGGGGACCAAGAGACCCAGTACTTC. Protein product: CASRGTGDQETQYF.

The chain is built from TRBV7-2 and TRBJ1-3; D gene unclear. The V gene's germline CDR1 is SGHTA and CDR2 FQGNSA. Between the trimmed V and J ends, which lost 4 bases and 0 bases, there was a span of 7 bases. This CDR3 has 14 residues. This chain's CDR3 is CASSWPNSGNTIYF. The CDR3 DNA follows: TGTGCCAGCAGCTGGCCTAACTCTGGAAACACCATATATTTT.

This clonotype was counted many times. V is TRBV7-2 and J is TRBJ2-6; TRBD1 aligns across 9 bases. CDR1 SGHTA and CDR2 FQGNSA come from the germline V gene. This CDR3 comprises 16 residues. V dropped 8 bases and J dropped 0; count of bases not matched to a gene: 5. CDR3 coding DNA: TGTGCCAGCGGGGACAGGGTCTTCTCTGGGGCCAACGTCCTGACTTTC. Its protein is CASGDRVFSGANVLTF.

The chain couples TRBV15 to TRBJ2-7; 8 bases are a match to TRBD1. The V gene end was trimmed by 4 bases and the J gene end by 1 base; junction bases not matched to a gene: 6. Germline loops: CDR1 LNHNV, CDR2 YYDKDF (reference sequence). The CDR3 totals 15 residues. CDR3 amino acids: CATSTGTGGSYEQYF. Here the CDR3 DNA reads TGTGCCACCAGCACCGGGACAGGAGGGTCCTACGAGCAGTACTTC.